This entry lists 6 T cell receptor beta chains sequenced from one sample in a study of OX40 agonist ivuxolimab in advanced cancers. Clones were sequenced by immunoSEQ multiplex PCR, and TCRdb holds only the in-frame ones, with some missing. This sample has about 68,000 clones, with just over 90% found just once. The sample here was CD4+ or CD8+ T cells sorted from blood, taken in a trial of the OX40 agonist ivuxolimab. These TCRs come from an adult with an advanced solid tumor such as melanoma, head and neck, liver or kidney cancer.

V and J are TRBV7-9 and TRBJ1-5; maybe TRBD1 (5 bases). Trimming removed 5 bases at V and 0 bases at J, with 11 bases between. The CDR3 has 15 amino acids. Germline CDR1 SEHNR, CDR2 FQNEAQ (reference sequence). The CDR3 loop reads CASSPAGSSNQPQHF. CDR3 DNA: TGTGCCAGCAGCCCAGCAGGGTCTAGCAATCAGCCCCAGCATTTT.

The chain's CDR3 is CASSEAGRNQPQHF. In nucleotides, the CDR3 is TGTGCCAGCAGTGAGGCCGGACGCAATCAGCCCCAGCATTTT. This chain connects TRBV2 to TRBJ1-5, with no clear D. CDR3 length equals 14 residues. Germline assignment: CDR1 SNHLY and CDR2 FYNNEI. V was cut by 3 bases and J by 2 bases, with 8 bases left in between.

V and J are TRBV7-2 and TRBJ2-1; 11 nucleotides agree with TRBD2. V was clipped by 5 bases and J by 6 bases; unmatched bases: 6. The CDR3 sequence is 15 residues long. Germline loops: CDR1 SGHTA, CDR2 FQGNSA. CDR3 sequence: CASSHIAGGPNEQFF. CDR3 in DNA: TGTGCCAGCAGCCATATAGCGGGAGGGCCCAATGAGCAGTTCTTC. Complete variable domain (other parts from reference TRBV7-2 and TRBJ2-1): GAGVSQSPSNKVTEKGKDVELRCDPISGHTALYWYRQSLGQGLEFLIYFQGNSAPDKSGLPSDRFSAERTGGSVSTLTIQRTQQEDSAVYLCASSHIAGGPNEQFFGPGTRLTVL.

This clone was observed a handful of times. This chain links TRBV30 with TRBJ1-1; D unresolved. The CDR3 totals 12 residues. Looked up from germline, CDR1 is GTSNPN and CDR2 is SVGIG (reference sequence). V gave up 2 bases and J gave up 0 bases, with 4 bases separating them. As DNA, the CDR3 is TGTGCCTGGAGTCCGATGAACACTGAAGCTTTCTTT. Translation: CAWSPMNTEAFF.

The genes are TRBV7-8 and TRBJ2-2, with 9 bases fitting TRBD2. This CDR3 has 16 residues. The germline V gene encodes CDR1 SGHVS and CDR2 FQNEAQ. Trimming took 5 bases from V and 4 from J; bases not matched to a gene: 8. CDR3 bases: TGTGCCAGCAGCGGGAGTAGCGGGAGTCGCACCGGGGAGCTGTTTTTT. Its translation: CASSGSSGSRTGELFF.

As concerns this clone: The same CDR3 can be traced to other DNA sequences in this sample. V gene TRBV5-4 combines with J gene TRBJ1-1; perhaps TRBD1 as D (5 bases). V was clipped by 2 bases and J by 5 bases, with 13 bases between them. CDR3 length: 14 residues. Germline CDR1 is SGHNT and CDR2 is YYREEE (reference sequence). CDR3 loop: CASSFQGGGTEAFF. CDR3 nucleotides: TGTGCCAGCAGCTTTCAGGGAGGCGGAACTGAAGCTTTCTTT.